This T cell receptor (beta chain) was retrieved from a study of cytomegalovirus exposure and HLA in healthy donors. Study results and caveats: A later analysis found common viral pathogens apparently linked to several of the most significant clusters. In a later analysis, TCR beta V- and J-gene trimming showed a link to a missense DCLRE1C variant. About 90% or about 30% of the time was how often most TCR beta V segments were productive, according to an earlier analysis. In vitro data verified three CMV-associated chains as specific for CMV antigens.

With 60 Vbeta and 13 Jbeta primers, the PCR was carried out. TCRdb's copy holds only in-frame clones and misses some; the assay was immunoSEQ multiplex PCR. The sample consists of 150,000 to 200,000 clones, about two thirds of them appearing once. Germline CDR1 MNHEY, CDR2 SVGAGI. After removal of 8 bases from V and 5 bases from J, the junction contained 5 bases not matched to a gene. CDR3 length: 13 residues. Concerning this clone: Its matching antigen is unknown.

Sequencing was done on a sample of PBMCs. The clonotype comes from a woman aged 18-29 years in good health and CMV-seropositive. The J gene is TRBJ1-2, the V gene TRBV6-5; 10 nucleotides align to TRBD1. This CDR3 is CASRDRGHYGYTF. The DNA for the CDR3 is TGTGCCAGCCGGGACAGGGGACATTATGGCTACACCTTC.